These 23 T cell receptor beta chains originate from one sample sequenced in a study of T cell responses to AZD1222 COVID-19 vaccine. Method: immunoSEQ multiplex PCR; TCRdb's copy keeps in-frame clones and lacks some. The sample includes roughly 55,000 clones, roughly 90% of them seen just once. This specimen consisted of peripheral blood, obtained on day 0 of AZD1222 vaccination. These receptors were taken from an adult in good health.

The chain links TRBV5-8 to TRBJ2-3; tentatively, D is TRBD2 (6 bases). The CDR3 consists of 13 residues. Germline V gives CDR1 SGHTS, CDR2 YDEGEE. Trimming stripped 4 bases from V and 4 bases from J, with 10 bases between. CDR3 coding DNA: TGTGCCAGCAGCAGACTAGTACCAGATACGCAGTATTTT. Encoded protein: CASSRLVPDTQYF.

The chain employs TRBV29-1 and TRBJ1-1; TRBD1 agrees at 7 bases. CDR1 is SQVTM and CDR2 is ANQGSEA in the germline V gene. The CDR3 has 13 amino acids. The CDR3 DNA is TGCCCCGAGACAGGGCCCCTAAAAGGTGAAGCTTTCTTT. Residues: CPETGPLKGEAFF.

The chain uses TRBV11-1 and TRBJ2-1, with 7 nucleotides matching TRBD2. Trimming at V came to 1 base and at J to 6 bases, leaving 6 bases not matched to a gene. From germline, CDR1 is SGHAT and CDR2 FQDESV (reference sequence). The CDR3 totals 15 residues. This CDR3 is CASSLDGGSRNEQFF. As DNA, the CDR3 is TGTGCCAGCAGCTTAGATGGCGGGAGCCGCAATGAGCAGTTCTTC.

The genes are TRBV7-9 and TRBJ2-1, with 8 nucleotides matching TRBD2. The CDR3 contains 15 residues. Germline trimming cut 5 bases from V and 6 bases from J; bases unmatched to any gene: 9. Germline V gene data show CDR1 as SEHNR and CDR2 as FQNEAQ (reference sequence). CDR3 DNA: TGTGCCAGCAGCCCAAAGTCCGGGGGGGCCAATGAGCAGTTCTTC. Translated, it gives CASSPKSGGANEQFF.

The rearrangement links TRBV11-2 to TRBJ1-2; D is possibly TRBD1 (5 bases). In germline, CDR1 is SGHAT, CDR2 FQNNGV. The CDR3 loop spans 15 amino acids. V shed 1 base and J shed 3 bases, with 12 bases lying between them. The CDR3 region is CASSLGRGGYYGYTF. The CDR3 DNA is TGTGCCAGCAGCTTAGGTCGGGGCGGCTACTATGGCTACACCTTC.

The rearrangement uses TRBV12-3 or TRBV12-4 and TRBJ2-2, with 7 bases fitting TRBD1. The CDR3 covers 13 residues. Germline trimming cut 6 bases from V and 6 bases from J; bases unmatched to any gene: 4. CDR3 in DNA: TGTGCCAGCAGATACACAGGGGCCGGGGAGCTGTTTTTT. The encoded protein is CASRYTGAGELFF.

V gene TRBV20-1 combines with J gene TRBJ1-2, with D unclear. The germline V gene has CDR1 DFQATT and CDR2 SNEGSKA (reference sequence). V was pared by 3 bases and J by 1 base, with 12 bases between. The CDR3 runs to 14 residues. Here the CDR3 DNA reads TGCAGTGCTAGTGGCGACACCATTAACTATGGCTACACCTTC. Translated, it gives CSASGDTINYGYTF.

This rearrangement joins TRBV15 to TRBJ2-5; 7 bases map to TRBD2. CDR3 size: 13 residues. After removal of 5 bases from V and 3 bases from J, the junction contained 3 bases not matched to a gene. CDR1 is LNHNV and CDR2 is YYDKDF in the germline V gene (reference sequence). CDR3 sequence reads: CATSLGGEETQYF. In DNA form, the CDR3 reads TGTGCCACCAGCCTGGGAGGGGAAGAGACCCAGTACTTC. The full variable domain, rest sourced from reference TRBV15 and TRBJ2-5, is DAMVIQNPRYQVTQFGKPVTLSCSQTLNHNVMYWYQQKSSQAPKLLFHYYDKDFNNEADTPDNFQSRRPNTSFCFLDIRSPGLGDTAMYLCATSLGGEETQYFGPGTRLLVL.

This clone was seen a single time. The chain couples TRBV3-1 (or the pseudogene TRBV3-2) to TRBJ2-1; no clear D gene. CDR1 and CDR2 from the germline V gene are LGHDT and YNNKEL (reference sequence). Trimming left V 3 bases short and J 0 bases short, with 6 bases between. The CDR3 contains 14 residues. CDR3 residues: CASSHPYSYNEQFF. CDR3 DNA: TGTGCCAGCAGCCATCCATACTCCTACAATGAGCAGTTCTTC.

The chain recombines TRBV28 with TRBJ1-2, with D unresolved. CDR1 MDHEN and CDR2 SYDVKM come from the germline V gene. CDR3 length: 14 amino acids. With 6 bases removed from V and 4 bases from J, the gap between germline ends came to 15 bases. CDR3 sequence: CASSQAPGIYGYTF. As DNA, the CDR3 is TGTGCCAGCAGCCAGGCGCCGGGAATCTATGGCTACACCTTC.

V gene TRBV9 combines with J gene TRBJ2-1; D is possibly TRBD1 or TRBD2 (5 bases each). CDR1 is SGDLS, CDR2 YYNGEE, per germline. CDR3 size: 16 residues. Trimming stripped 0 bases from V and 2 bases from J, with 12 bases between. This CDR3 reads CASSVEGTATYNEQFF. CDR3 bases: TGTGCCAGCAGCGTAGAGGGGACGGCAACCTACAATGAGCAGTTCTTC.

This clone was observed once. The chain uses TRBV7-7 and TRBJ2-1, with TRBD1 matching 11 bases. This CDR3 spans 15 amino acids. V lost 1 base and J lost 9; bases outside the gene matches: 5. Per germline, CDR1 SSHAT and CDR2 FNYEAQ (reference sequence). The DNA for the CDR3 is TGTGCCAGCAGCTTAGGGACAGGGGGCAGGGGTGAGCAGTTCTTC. This translates into CASSLGTGGRGEQFF.

The chain has TRBV6-5 and TRBJ2-1, with 12 bases aligning to TRBD2. The V segment lost 4 bases and the J segment 5 bases; nucleotides outside the gene matches: 3. Germline lookup yields CDR1 MNHEY and CDR2 SVGAGI. The CDR3 spans 15 residues. CDR3 residues: CASSSGLAGHNEQFF. The CDR3 DNA follows: TGTGCCAGCAGTTCCGGACTAGCGGGGCACAATGAGCAGTTCTTC.

The genes are TRBV10-3 and TRBJ2-3; no clear D. The CDR3 runs 15 residues. Germline assignment: CDR1 ENHRY and CDR2 SYGVKD. V was pared by 4 bases and J by 4 bases, with 15 bases between. The DNA for the CDR3 is TGTGCCATCAGTGGGGTAGCTGCCTTGTCAGATACGCAGTATTTT. Translating gives CAISGVAALSDTQYF.

This chain links TRBV6-5 with TRBJ1-1; D remains unclear. V lost 5 bases and J 2 bases, leaving 6 bases between the germline ends. The CDR3 covers 12 residues. Germline-derived CDR1 and CDR2 are MNHEY and SVGAGI. The CDR3 DNA reads TGTGCCAGCAGTCGCCCAAACACTGAAGCTTTCTTT. It is translated as CASSRPNTEAFF.

The V gene is TRBV6-1, the J gene TRBJ2-2; D might be TRBD1 or TRBD2, each matching 6 bases. This CDR3 comprises 16 residues. Trimming stripped 4 bases from V and 6 bases from J, with 18 bases between. Germline V gene lookup returns CDR1 MNHNS and CDR2 SASEGT. The CDR3 nucleotides read TGTGCCAGCAGTGTCATAGGAGGGGGGCAGGCCGGGGAGCTGTTTTTT. This codes for CASSVIGGGQAGELFF.

The V call is TRBV5-1, the J call TRBJ1-2; 9 bases fit TRBD1. Germline CDR1 reads SGHRS; CDR2 reads YFSETQ. V lost 4 bases to trimming and J lost 7 bases; unmatched junction nucleotides: 20. The CDR3 is 18 amino acids. CDR3 sequence reads: CASSTLIRTGDEGAGYTF. The CDR3 nucleotides are TGCGCCAGCAGCACTCTCATTCGGACAGGGGATGAGGGGGCTGGCTACACCTTC.

This rearrangement joins TRBV12-3 or TRBV12-4 to TRBJ2-7; unclear D gene. This CDR3 spans 12 amino acids. V was pared by 3 bases and J by 3 bases, with 6 bases between. The CDR3 loop reads CASSFVFYEQYF. The CDR3, as DNA: TGTGCCAGCAGTTTCGTTTTCTACGAGCAGTACTTC.

The V gene is TRBV7-9, the J gene TRBJ2-2; D gene unclear. CDR1 is SEHNR and CDR2 is FQNEAQ in the germline V gene (reference sequence). This CDR3 contains 14 residues. V dropped 3 bases and J dropped 3 bases, with 8 bases sitting between them. The chain's CDR3 is CASSLDQHTGELFF. CDR3 nucleotides: TGTGCCAGCAGCTTGGACCAGCACACCGGGGAGCTGTTTTTT.

V gene TRBV28 combines with J gene TRBJ1-2; 9 bases line up with TRBD1. Germline CDR1 MDHEN, CDR2 SYDVKM. J was trimmed by 2 bases and V by 7 bases; bases with no gene match: 5. The CDR3 sequence is 14 residues long. CDR3 nucleotides: TGTGCCAGCACGGGGGACAGGGAAAACTATGGCTACACCTTC. Translated: CASTGDRENYGYTF.

This clone was seen more than once but under ten times. This chain links TRBV28 with TRBJ2-3; 12 nucleotides agree with TRBD2. CDR1 is MDHEN, CDR2 SYDVKM, per germline. This CDR3 comprises 15 residues. The V and J ends lost 5 bases and 6 bases, in that order; junction bases with no gene match: 6. For the CDR3, the DNA is TGTGCCAGCAGTATTACTAGCGGGAGGAGGGATACGCAGTATTTT. It encodes CASSITSGRRDTQYF.

This clone was recorded once. The chain recombines TRBV28 with TRBJ2-7; D may correspond to TRBD1 or TRBD2 (5 bases each). Looked up from germline, CDR1 is MDHEN and CDR2 is SYDVKM. The ends were cut back, 4 bases at V and 6 bases at J, with 13 bases in the middle. This CDR3 spans 13 amino acids. CDR3: CASSSGTRIEQYF. In DNA, the CDR3 is TGTGCCAGCAGTTCCGGGACCCGAATCGAGCAGTACTTC.

The V call is TRBV10-1, the J call TRBJ2-1, with 9 bases lining up with TRBD2. J lost 7 bases, V lost 0 bases, and 7 bases had no gene match. Germline-derived CDR1 and CDR2 are WNHNN and SYGVQD (reference sequence). This CDR3 contains 16 residues. In DNA form, the CDR3 reads TGCGCCAGCAGTGAGTCGGCGGGAGGGCCAAGGAATGAGCAGTTCTTC. Its protein is CASSESAGGPRNEQFF.